This T cell receptor (beta chain) was recorded in a study of OX40 agonist ivuxolimab in advanced cancers. The assay was immunoSEQ multiplex PCR, and TCRdb's table has in-frame clones only and misses some. In the table there are roughly 92,000 clones, nearly 90% of which are singletons. Details on this clone: Its antigen is not known.

Study results and caveats: Partial responders at 0.1-3.0 mg/kg showed near-lowest clonal expansion.

The germline V gene has CDR1 SEHNR and CDR2 FQNEAQ (reference sequence). The CDR3 is 15 amino acids. The V gene lost 2 bases and the J gene lost 0 bases, with 10 bases spanning the gap. The chain employs TRBV7-9 and TRBJ1-1; D gene ambiguous. The sample here was CD4+ or CD8+ T cells sorted from blood, taken in a trial of the OX40 agonist ivuxolimab. The sequence came from an adult with an advanced solid tumor such as melanoma, head and neck, liver or kidney cancer. CDR3 in amino acids: CASSLPPRLNTEAFF. As DNA, the CDR3 is TGTGCCAGCAGCTTACCCCCCAGGTTGAACACTGAAGCTTTCTTT.